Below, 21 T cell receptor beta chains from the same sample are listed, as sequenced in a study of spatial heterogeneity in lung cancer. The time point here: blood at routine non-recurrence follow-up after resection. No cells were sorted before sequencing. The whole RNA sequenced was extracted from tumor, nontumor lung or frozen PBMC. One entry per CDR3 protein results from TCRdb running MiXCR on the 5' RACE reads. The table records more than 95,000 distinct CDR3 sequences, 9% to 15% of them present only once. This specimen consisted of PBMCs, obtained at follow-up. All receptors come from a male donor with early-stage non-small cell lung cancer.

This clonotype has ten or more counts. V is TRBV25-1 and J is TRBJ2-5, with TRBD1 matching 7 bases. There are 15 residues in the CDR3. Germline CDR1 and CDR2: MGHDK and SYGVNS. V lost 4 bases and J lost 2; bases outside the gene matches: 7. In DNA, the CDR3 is TGTGCCAGCAGTGGGGACAGAAGAGCACAAGAGACCCAGTACTTC. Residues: CASSGDRRAQETQYF.

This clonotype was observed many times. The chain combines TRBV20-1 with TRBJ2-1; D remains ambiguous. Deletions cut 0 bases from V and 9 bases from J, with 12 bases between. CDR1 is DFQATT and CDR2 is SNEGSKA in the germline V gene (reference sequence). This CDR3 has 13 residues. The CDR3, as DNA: TGCAGTGCTAGAGACCCCTCCGGGCTTGAGCAGTTCTTC. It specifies CSARDPSGLEQFF.

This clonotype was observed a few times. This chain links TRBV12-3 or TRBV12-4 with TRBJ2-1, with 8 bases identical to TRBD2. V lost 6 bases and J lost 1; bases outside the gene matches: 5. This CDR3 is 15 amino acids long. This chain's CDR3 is CASSPGLASYNEQFF. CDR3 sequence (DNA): TGTGCCAGCAGCCCTGGACTAGCTTCCTACAATGAGCAGTTCTTC.

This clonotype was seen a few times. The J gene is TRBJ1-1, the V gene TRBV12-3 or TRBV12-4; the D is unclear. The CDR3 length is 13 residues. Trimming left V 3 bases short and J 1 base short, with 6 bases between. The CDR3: CASSLQANTEAFF. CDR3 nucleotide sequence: TGTGCCAGCAGTTTGCAGGCGAACACTGAAGCTTTCTTT.

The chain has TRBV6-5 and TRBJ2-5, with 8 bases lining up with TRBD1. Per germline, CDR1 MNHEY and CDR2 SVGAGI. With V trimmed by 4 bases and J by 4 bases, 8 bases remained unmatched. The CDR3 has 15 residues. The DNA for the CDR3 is TGTGCCAGCAGTTCCTACGGACAGGGAGGAGAGACCCAGTACTTC. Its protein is CASSSYGQGGETQYF.

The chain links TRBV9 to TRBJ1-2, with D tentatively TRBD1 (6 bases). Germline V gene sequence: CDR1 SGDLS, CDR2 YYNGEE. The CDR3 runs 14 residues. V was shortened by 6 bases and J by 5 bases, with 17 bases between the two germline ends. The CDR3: CASTPDRANYGYTF. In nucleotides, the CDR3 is TGTGCCAGCACCCCGGACAGAGCCAATTATGGCTACACCTTC.

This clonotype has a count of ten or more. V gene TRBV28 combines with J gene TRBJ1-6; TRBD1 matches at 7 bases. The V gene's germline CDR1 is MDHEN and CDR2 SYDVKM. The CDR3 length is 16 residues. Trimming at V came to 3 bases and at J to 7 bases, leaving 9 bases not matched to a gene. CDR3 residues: CASSFSSTGSNSPLHF. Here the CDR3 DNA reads TGTGCCAGCAGTTTCTCCTCGACAGGGTCCAATTCACCCCTCCACTTT.

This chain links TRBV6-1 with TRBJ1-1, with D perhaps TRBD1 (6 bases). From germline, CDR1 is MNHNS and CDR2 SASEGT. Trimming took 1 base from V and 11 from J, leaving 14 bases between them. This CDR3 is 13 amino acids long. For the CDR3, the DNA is TGTGCCAGCAGTGAAGTTTTGACAGGCGGCGCTTTCTTT. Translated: CASSEVLTGGAFF.

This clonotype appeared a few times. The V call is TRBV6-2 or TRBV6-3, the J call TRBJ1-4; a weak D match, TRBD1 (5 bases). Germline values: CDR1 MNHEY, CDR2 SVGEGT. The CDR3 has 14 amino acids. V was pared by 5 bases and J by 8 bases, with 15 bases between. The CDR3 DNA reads TGTGCCAGCAGTCGGCCGGGACTGGAAGAAAAACTGTTTTTT. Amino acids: CASSRPGLEEKLFF.

CDR3 in amino acids: CASKEGFGGGYGYTF. For the CDR3, the DNA is TGTGCCAGCAAGGAAGGATTCGGGGGCGGCTATGGCTACACCTTC. The chain employs TRBV6-1 and TRBJ1-2; D possibly corresponds to TRBD1 (6 bases). Germline CDR1 and CDR2: MNHNS and SASEGT. V was pared by 7 bases and J by 4 bases, with 19 bases between. This CDR3 is 15 amino acids long.

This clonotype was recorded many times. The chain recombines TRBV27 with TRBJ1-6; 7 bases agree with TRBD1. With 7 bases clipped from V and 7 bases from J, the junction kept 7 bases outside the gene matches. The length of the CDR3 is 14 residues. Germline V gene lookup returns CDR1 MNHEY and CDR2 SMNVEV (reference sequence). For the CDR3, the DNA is TGTGCCAGCAAGGGGGCCAGCGGGAATTCACCCCTCCACTTT. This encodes CASKGASGNSPLHF.

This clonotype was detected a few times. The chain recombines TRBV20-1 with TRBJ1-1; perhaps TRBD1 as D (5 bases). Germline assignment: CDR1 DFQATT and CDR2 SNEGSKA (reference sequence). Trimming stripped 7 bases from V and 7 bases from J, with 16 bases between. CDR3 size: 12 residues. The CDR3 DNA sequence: TGCAGTGGCCCCCCTTGGGGCGATGAAGCTTTCTTT. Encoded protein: CSGPPWGDEAFF.

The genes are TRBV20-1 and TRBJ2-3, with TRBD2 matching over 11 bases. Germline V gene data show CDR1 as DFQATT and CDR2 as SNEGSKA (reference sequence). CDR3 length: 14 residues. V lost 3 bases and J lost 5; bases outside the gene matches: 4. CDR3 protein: CSASPGTSGDTQYF. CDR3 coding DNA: TGCAGTGCTAGCCCTGGGACTAGCGGAGATACGCAGTATTTT.

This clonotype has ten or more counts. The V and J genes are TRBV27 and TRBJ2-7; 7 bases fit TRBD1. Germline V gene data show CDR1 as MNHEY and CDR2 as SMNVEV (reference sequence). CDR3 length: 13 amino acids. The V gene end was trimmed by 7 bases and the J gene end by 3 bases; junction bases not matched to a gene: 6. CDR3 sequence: CASIGGKNYEQYF. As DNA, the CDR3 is TGTGCCAGCATAGGGGGCAAGAACTACGAGCAGTACTTC.

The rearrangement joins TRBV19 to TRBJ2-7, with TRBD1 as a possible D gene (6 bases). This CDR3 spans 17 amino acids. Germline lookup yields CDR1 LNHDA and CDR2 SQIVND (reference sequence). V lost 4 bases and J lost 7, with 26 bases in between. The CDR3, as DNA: TGTGCCAGTAGTACCTCCCCCCTGCCCGGGACATTGGAGGAGCAGTACTTC. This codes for CASSTSPLPGTLEEQYF.

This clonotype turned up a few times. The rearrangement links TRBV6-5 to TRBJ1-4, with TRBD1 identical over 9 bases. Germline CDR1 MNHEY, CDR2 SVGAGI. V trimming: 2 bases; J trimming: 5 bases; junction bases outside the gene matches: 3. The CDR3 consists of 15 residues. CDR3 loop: CASSYAGQGNEKLFF. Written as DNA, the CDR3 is TGTGCCAGCAGTTACGCCGGACAGGGGAATGAAAAACTGTTTTTT.

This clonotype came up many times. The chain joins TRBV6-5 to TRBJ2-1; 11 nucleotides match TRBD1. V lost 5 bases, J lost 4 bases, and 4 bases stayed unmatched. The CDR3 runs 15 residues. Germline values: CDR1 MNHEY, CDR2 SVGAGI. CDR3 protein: CASSRTGGPYNEQFF. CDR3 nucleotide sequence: TGTGCCAGCAGTAGGACAGGGGGCCCTTACAATGAGCAGTTCTTC.

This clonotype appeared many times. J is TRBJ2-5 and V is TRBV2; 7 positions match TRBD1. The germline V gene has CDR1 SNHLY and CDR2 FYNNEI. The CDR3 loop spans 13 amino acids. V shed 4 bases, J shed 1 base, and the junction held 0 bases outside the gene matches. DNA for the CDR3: TGTGCCAGCAGTGGGACAGGCCAAGAGACCCAGTACTTC. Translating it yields CASSGTGQETQYF.

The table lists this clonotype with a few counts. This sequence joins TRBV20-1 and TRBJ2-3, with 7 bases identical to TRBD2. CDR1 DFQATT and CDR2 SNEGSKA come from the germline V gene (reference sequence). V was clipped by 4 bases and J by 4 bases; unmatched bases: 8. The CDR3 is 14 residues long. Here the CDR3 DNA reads TGCAGTGCTAACCCCCCGGGACTACCAGATACGCAGTATTTT. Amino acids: CSANPPGLPDTQYF.

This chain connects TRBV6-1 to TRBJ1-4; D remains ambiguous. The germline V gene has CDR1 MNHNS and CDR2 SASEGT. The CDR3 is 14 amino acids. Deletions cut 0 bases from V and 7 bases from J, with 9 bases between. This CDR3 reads CASSEARKGEKLFF. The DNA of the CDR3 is TGTGCCAGCAGTGAAGCGAGGAAGGGTGAAAAACTGTTTTTT.

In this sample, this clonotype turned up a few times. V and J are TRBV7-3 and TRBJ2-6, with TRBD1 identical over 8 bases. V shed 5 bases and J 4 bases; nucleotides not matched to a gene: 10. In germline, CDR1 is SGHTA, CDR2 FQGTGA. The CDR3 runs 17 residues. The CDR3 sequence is CASSPKDRVAGANVLTF. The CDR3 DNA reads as TGTGCCAGCAGCCCGAAGGACAGGGTAGCAGGGGCCAACGTCCTGACTTTC.